The 16 T cell receptor beta chains given below trace back to one sample, sequenced in a study of PD-1 blockade in classical Hodgkin lymphoma. Every patient had relapsed following autologous stem cell transplantation, and cohorts differed in brentuximab vedotin exposure. The table came from immunoSEQ multiplex PCR; TCRdb's copy has only in-frame clones and leaves some out. The sample carries 110,000 or so clones, roughly 87% recorded once. The sequencing used peripheral blood mononuclear cells (PBMCs), collected before the second cycle of nivolumab. The receptors shown here come from a human donor with classical Hodgkin lymphoma.

This clone has only one observation. This rearrangement joins TRBV5-4 to TRBJ1-2; D gene unclear. The CDR3 has 12 residues. Germline CDR1 reads SGHNT; CDR2 reads YYREEE (reference sequence). Trimming cost V 7 bases and J 4 bases, with 11 bases left between them. CDR3 region: CASAQNSYGYTF. The CDR3 nucleotides read TGTGCCAGCGCGCAGAACTCCTATGGCTACACCTTC.

The chain joins TRBV6-5 to TRBJ2-7; D is perhaps TRBD1 (5 bases). The CDR3 extends over 15 amino acids. V dropped 6 bases and J dropped 2 bases, with 17 bases sitting between them. CDR1 is MNHEY, CDR2 SVGAGI, per germline. CDR3 DNA: TGTGCCAGCAGCGAACAGGTTAAGCCCCCCTACGAGCAGTACTTC. Protein product: CASSEQVKPPYEQYF.

This clone was seen only once. The genes are TRBV7-9 and TRBJ2-7; the D is unclear. This CDR3 is built from 14 residues. V was pared by 3 bases and J by 5 bases, with 14 bases between. Germline lookup yields CDR1 SEHNR and CDR2 FQNEAQ (reference sequence). DNA of the CDR3: TGTGCCAGCAGCTTCCTAGGAAGTGTTGACGAGCAGTACTTC. Its translation is CASSFLGSVDEQYF.

V gene TRBV12-5 combines with J gene TRBJ2-3, with 7 bases aligning to TRBD1. CDR1 is LGHNT, CDR2 FRNRAP, per germline. This CDR3 contains 20 residues. Trimming took 0 bases from V and 2 from J; bases not matched to a gene: 17. This CDR3 reads CASGLVERGLTLSHTDTQYF. Here the CDR3 DNA reads TGTGCTAGTGGTTTGGTAGAGAGGGGGCTCACACTGTCCCACACAGATACGCAGTATTTT. Together with reference TRBV12-5 and TRBJ2-3, the CDR3 gives the full variable domain: DARVTQTPRHKVTEMGQEVTMRCQPILGHNTVFWYRQTMMQGLELLAYFRNRAPLDDSGMPKDRFSAEMPDATLATLKIQPSEPRDSAVYFCASGLVERGLTLSHTDTQYFGPGTRLTVL.

The chain couples TRBV15 to TRBJ2-3; D not certain. The germline V and J ends were trimmed by 6 bases and 4 bases, with 8 bases remaining between them. There are 12 residues in the CDR3. The V gene's germline CDR1 is LNHNV and CDR2 YYDKDF (reference sequence). The DNA of the CDR3 is TGTGCCACCAGTCGTGCTTCAGATACGCAGTATTTT. Its protein product is CATSRASDTQYF.

This chain connects TRBV4-3 to TRBJ2-5; D is possibly TRBD2 (6 bases). V was clipped by 4 bases and J by 2 bases, with 14 bases between them. This CDR3 comprises 15 residues. Germline V lookup: CDR1 LGHNA, CDR2 YSLEER. Written as DNA, the CDR3 is TGCGCCAGCAGCCCGCGACGGGCGGGGCAAGAGACCCAGTACTTC. Its translation is CASSPRRAGQETQYF.

V usage is TRBV2 and J usage is TRBJ2-6, with D maybe TRBD2 (6 bases). The CDR3 runs to 17 residues. Germline values: CDR1 SNHLY, CDR2 FYNNEI. Trimming shortened V by 4 bases and J by 1 base, and 14 bases separated the two germline ends. The CDR3 here is CASSGRDFHSGANVLTF. In nucleotides, the CDR3 is TGTGCCAGCAGTGGGAGGGACTTCCATTCTGGGGCCAACGTCCTGACTTTC.

The chain joins TRBV7-2 to TRBJ2-5, with D maybe TRBD1 (5 bases). CDR3 size: 14 residues. Germline V lookup: CDR1 SGHTA, CDR2 FQGNSA. Trimming stripped 0 bases from V and 5 bases from J, with 10 bases between. The CDR3 spells CASSLAMGRETQYF. DNA for the CDR3: TGTGCCAGCAGCTTAGCTATGGGGCGTGAGACCCAGTACTTC.

As DNA, the CDR3 is TGTGCCAGCAGCTTGGAAGGGGACTTTTATAACACCGGGGAGCTGTTTTTT. This translates into CASSLEGDFYNTGELFF. This chain links TRBV5-8 with TRBJ2-2, with D possibly being TRBD2 (6 bases). The germline V gene encodes CDR1 SGHTS and CDR2 YDEGEE. The germline V and J ends were trimmed by 0 bases and 2 bases, with 14 bases remaining between them. The CDR3 extends over 17 amino acids.

The chain joins TRBV18 to TRBJ1-5; 9 nucleotides align to TRBD1. This CDR3 is 15 amino acids long. Germline V gene lookup returns CDR1 KGHSH and CDR2 LQKENI. The V segment lost 1 base and the J segment 6 bases; nucleotides outside the gene matches: 4. The CDR3 DNA is TGTGCCAGCTCACCACAACAGGGGGCGCGTCAGCCCCAGCATTTT. As protein: CASSPQQGARQPQHF.

V and J are TRBV27 and TRBJ2-3, with D uncertain. Between the trimmed V and J ends, which lost 1 base and 5 bases, there was a span of 13 bases. The germline CDR1 and CDR2 sequences are MNHEY and SMNVEV (reference sequence). The CDR3 runs 15 residues. CDR3 bases: TGTGCCAGCAGTTTATTGGGAAGTCGAGGAGATACGCAGTATTTT. It encodes CASSLLGSRGDTQYF.

The chain uses TRBV7-2 and TRBJ1-2; unclear D gene. Looked up from germline, CDR1 is SGHTA and CDR2 is FQGNSA. V was clipped by 0 bases and J by 7 bases, with 9 bases between them. This CDR3 region has 13 residues. The CDR3 sequence is CASSLAFGLGYTF. CDR3 DNA sequence: TGTGCCAGCAGCTTAGCTTTCGGGCTTGGCTACACCTTC.

This clone was detected only once. V gene TRBV6-5 combines with J gene TRBJ2-1, with D uncertain. The germline V and J ends were trimmed by 5 bases and 6 bases, with 11 bases remaining between them. The CDR3 is made up of 13 amino acids. The germline CDR1 and CDR2 sequences are MNHEY and SVGAGI. CDR3 DNA: TGTGCCAGCAGTCATGGGAACGTCAATGAGCAGTTCTTC. It yields the protein CASSHGNVNEQFF.

J is TRBJ2-3 and V is TRBV6-4; 10 bases fit TRBD1. Germline CDR1 is MRHNA and CDR2 is SNTAGT. The CDR3 is made up of 14 amino acids. The V gene end was trimmed by 6 bases and the J gene end by 3 bases; junction bases not matched to a gene: 3. Written as DNA, the CDR3 is TGTGCCAGCAGCCGGGACAGGGGTACAGATACGCAGTATTTT. Encoded protein: CASSRDRGTDTQYF.

V is TRBV6-5 and J is TRBJ2-2; either TRBD1 or TRBD2 may fit D (7 bases each). Trimming stripped 6 bases from V and 6 bases from J, with 17 bases between. This CDR3 has 15 residues. Germline V CDR1 and CDR2: MNHEY, SVGAGI. The CDR3 coding sequence is TGTGCCAGCAGCTTTGGGAGGGGGCGGCCCGGGGAGCTGTTTTTT. Translated, it gives CASSFGRGRPGELFF.

The chain employs TRBV7-2 and TRBJ2-1, with D perhaps assigned TRBD1 or TRBD2 (5 bases each). The CDR3 extends over 15 amino acids. In germline, CDR1 is SGHTA, CDR2 FQGNSA. The ends were cut back, 4 bases at V and 4 bases at J, with 14 bases in the middle. This chain's CDR3 is CASSSRGTRYNEQFF. The CDR3 nucleotides are TGTGCCAGCAGCTCACGTGGGACGAGGTACAATGAGCAGTTCTTC.